This T cell receptor beta chain originates from a study of blood T cell repertoires in COVID-19. Overall study: There were acute and convalescent COVID-19 samples, and they came from the United States, Italy and Spain. T cells, B-cell-depleted T cells, or PBMCs supplied cDNA or gDNA.

Sequenced by immunoSEQ multiplex PCR; TCRdb stores in-frame clones only, minus some. The sample has roughly 260,000 clones; around 93% are singletons. In assigning cohorts, the study relied on participant-reported clinical history. Germline V lookup: CDR1 MNHEY, CDR2 SVGAGI. The V end was cut by 2 bases, the J end by 2 bases, with 6 bases between. The CDR3 is 13 residues long. Sequenced material: PBMCs or T cells enriched from blood (not recorded which). This clonotype originated in a human donor in a cohort exposed to, infected with or recovered from COVID-19 (not recorded which). The donor label of this sample is uncertain. This chain links TRBV6-5 with TRBJ1-2; D is undetermined. CDR3 region: CASSYILNYGYTF. The CDR3 DNA reads as TGTGCCAGCAGTTACATCCTGAACTATGGCTACACCTTC.